One sample yielded the 17 T cell receptor beta chains listed below, sequenced in a study of somatic mutations in cytotoxic T cells in rheumatoid arthritis (dated by TCRdb to about 2017). The library came from the immunoSEQ multiplex PCR assay. TCRdb holds this immuneACCESS table with in-frame rearrangements only. Some clones are missing; in checked studies, unresolved V genes explain under half, and the rest has no known cause. For this sample the table gives nearly 11,000 clones, of which just under 85% were detected only once. The ten largest clones capture 8.5% to 10% of the sample. The sample taken for sequencing was CD8+ T cells sorted from blood. These TCRs come from a woman in her sixties or seventies with rheumatoid arthritis.

This rearrangement joins TRBV5-5 to TRBJ1-2; a possible D gene is TRBD1 (5 bases). This CDR3 has 16 amino acids. CDR1 is SGHKS and CDR2 is YYEKEE in the germline V gene (reference sequence). Deletions cut 4 bases from V and 3 bases from J, with 19 bases between. For the CDR3, the DNA is TGTGCCAGCAGCCGTACGTCAGGGCGAGTAGACTATGGCTACACCTTC. This gives the protein CASSRTSGRVDYGYTF.

The chain combines TRBV29-1 with TRBJ2-7, with TRBD1 matching over 7 bases. The CDR3 contains 12 residues. Germline CDR1 SQVTM, CDR2 ANQGSEA. The V gene end was trimmed by 7 bases and the J gene end by 6 bases; junction bases not matched to a gene: 9. The CDR3 sequence: CSAGDRGLEQYF. CDR3 nucleotide sequence: TGCAGCGCCGGGGACAGAGGCCTCGAGCAGTACTTC.

The V call is TRBV4-3, the J call TRBJ2-3; 7 bases are a match to TRBD1. The germline V gene has CDR1 LGHNA and CDR2 YSLEER. Trimming cost V 0 bases and J 0 bases; bases outside gene matches: 12. This CDR3 region has 19 residues. The CDR3 DNA is TGCGCCAGCAGCCAAGATCCGGGAATCGCGACAGGGAGCACAGATACGCAGTATTTT. Its translation is CASSQDPGIATGSTDTQYF.

The J gene is TRBJ2-5, the V gene TRBV7-9; TRBD2 might be the D (5 bases). TRBJ2-7 matches the DNA end more closely, so the J call is doubtful. This CDR3 contains 14 residues. Germline V CDR1 and CDR2: SEHNR, FQNEAQ (reference sequence). CDR3 amino acids: CASSLEAPNYEQYF. As DNA, the CDR3 is TGTGCCAGCAGCTTGGAGGCACCCAACTACGAGCAGTACTTC.

This clone was detected only once. CDR3 loop: CASSEFGGLNTEAFF. The CDR3 DNA is TGTGCCAGCAGTGAATTCGGGGGTTTGAACACTGAAGCTTTCTTT. The V gene is TRBV25-1, the J gene TRBJ1-1; D is possibly TRBD1 (5 bases). Per the germline V gene, CDR1 is MGHDK and CDR2 is SYGVNS. This CDR3 has 15 amino acids. The V gene lost 1 base and the J gene lost 0 bases, with 9 bases spanning the gap.

This clone came up once. The chain is built from TRBV5-1 and TRBJ1-1; D gene ambiguous. V gave up 0 bases and J gave up 1 base, with 10 bases separating them. The CDR3 runs 15 residues. Germline assignment: CDR1 SGHRS and CDR2 YFSETQ. The CDR3 DNA reads TGCGCCAGCAGCTTGGGACCGGGGAAGAACACTGAAGCTTTCTTT. Translating it yields CASSLGPGKNTEAFF.

The chain links TRBV13 to TRBJ2-1; D might be TRBD1 (5 bases). This CDR3 is 15 amino acids long. Germline values: CDR1 PRHDT, CDR2 FYEKMQ (reference sequence). Trimming took 5 bases from V and 7 from J, leaving 18 bases between them. The CDR3 nucleotides read TGTGCCAGCAGCGATGGTTCGGTGACAGTGAATGAGCAGTTCTTC. This codes for CASSDGSVTVNEQFF.

The V and J genes are TRBV9 and TRBJ2-1; TRBD2 is a possible D gene (5 bases). Germline V gives CDR1 SGDLS, CDR2 YYNGEE. With 0 bases removed from V and 4 bases from J, the gap between germline ends came to 14 bases. The CDR3 has 16 residues. Here the CDR3 DNA reads TGTGCCAGCAGCGTAGGAATAGGTGAGGGATACAATGAGCAGTTCTTC. Protein product: CASSVGIGEGYNEQFF.

This sequence joins TRBV28 and TRBJ2-5; 9 bases fit TRBD1. The end of the DNA fits TRBJ2-7 better, so the J call may be wrong. The germline gives CDR1 MDHEN, CDR2 SYDVKM. CDR3 size: 14 residues. The CDR3 DNA sequence: TGTGCCAGCAGTTTAACAGGGGGCACACCCGAGCAGTACTTC. Its protein is CASSLTGGTPEQYF.

V and J are TRBV19 and TRBJ2-1, with D tentatively TRBD2 (7 bases). Trimming left V 7 bases short and J 6 bases short, with 19 bases between. The CDR3 is made up of 15 amino acids. Per the germline V gene, CDR1 is LNHDA and CDR2 is SQIVND (reference sequence). CDR3: CASTPIGGGSNEQFF. Here the CDR3 DNA reads TGTGCCAGTACCCCCATAGGGGGGGGCAGCAATGAGCAGTTCTTC.

This chain joins TRBV6-5 and TRBJ2-7; D gene ambiguous. The V gene lost 2 bases and the J gene lost 3 bases, with 8 bases spanning the gap. CDR1 and CDR2 (germline): MNHEY, SVGAGI. CDR3 length equals 13 residues. As DNA, the CDR3 is TGTGCCAGCAGTTACGCCCCTAACTACGAGCAGTACTTC. Protein: CASSYAPNYEQYF.

V gene TRBV4-2 combines with J gene TRBJ2-1; 11 nucleotides agree with TRBD2. Losses at the gene ends were 4 bases for V and 4 bases for J; bases not matched to a gene: 3. This CDR3 is 15 amino acids long. Germline V gene sequence: CDR1 LGHNA, CDR2 YNFKEQ. The CDR3 loop reads CASSPIAGGYNEQFF. CDR3 in DNA: TGTGCCAGCAGCCCGATAGCGGGAGGGTACAATGAGCAGTTCTTC.

V is TRBV27 and J is TRBJ1-1; the match to TRBD1 covers 7 bases. The CDR3 sequence is 13 residues long. J gave up 5 bases and V 6 bases, and 6 bases lay outside the gene matches. CDR1 and CDR2 from the germline V gene are MNHEY and SMNVEV (reference sequence). The DNA for the CDR3 is TGTGCCAGCAGGCGCTCGACAGGGACTGAAGCTTTCTTT. Its protein is CASRRSTGTEAFF.

The J gene is TRBJ2-1, the V gene TRBV6-5, with 7 bases matching TRBD1. CDR1 is MNHEY and CDR2 is SVGAGI in the germline V gene. The CDR3 covers 13 residues. The J segment lost 6 bases and the V segment lost 5 bases, leaving 4 bases of the junction unmatched. Written as DNA, the CDR3 is TGTGCCAGCAGTCTCCGGGACAGCAATGAGCAGTTCTTC. This sequence encodes CASSLRDSNEQFF.

The CDR3 nucleotides read TGTGCCAGCAGTGACCGGAGCGGAGCGTACAATGAGCAGTTCTTC. It yields the protein CASSDRSGAYNEQFF. This chain connects TRBV2 to TRBJ2-1; tentatively, D is TRBD2 (5 bases). The CDR3 has 15 residues. The germline gives CDR1 SNHLY, CDR2 FYNNEI. V lost 3 bases and J 4 bases, leaving 13 bases between the germline ends.

This clone was detected only a few times. The chain has TRBV7-2 and TRBJ1-5; 7 bases fit TRBD1. V shed 0 bases and J 9 bases; nucleotides not matched to a gene: 5. The germline CDR1 and CDR2 sequences are SGHTA and FQGNSA. The CDR3 covers 14 residues. The CDR3 loop is CASSLAGQIGPQHF. In nucleotides, the CDR3 is TGTGCCAGCAGCTTAGCGGGACAGATCGGGCCCCAGCATTTT.

This sequence joins TRBV28 and TRBJ2-1, with 9 nucleotides matching TRBD2. This CDR3 has 16 amino acids. The germline gives CDR1 MDHEN, CDR2 SYDVKM. Losses at the gene ends were 8 bases for V and 4 bases for J; bases not matched to a gene: 12. The CDR3 protein is CASSPLAGTLYNEQFF. The CDR3 region has the DNA TGTGCCAGCTCCCCCCTAGCGGGAACCCTATACAATGAGCAGTTCTTC.